This T cell receptor (beta chain) derives from a study of blood T cell repertoires in COVID-19. The overall study: Specimens from acute and convalescent COVID-19 originated in the United States, Italy and Spain.

This CDR3 has 13 residues. Germline V gene data show CDR1 as MNHEY and CDR2 as SVGAGI. V was trimmed by 2 bases and J by 3 bases, leaving 5 bases between them. In the original processing: Researchers report that nucleated cell counts were estimated from reference gene primer amplification. Some clones are missing from TCRdb's copy, which holds only in-frame ones; the method was immunoSEQ multiplex PCR. The V and J calls and clone size come from that table; D and trimming were worked out from the DNA. The sample holds 15,000 to 20,000 clones; about 90% are singletons and the top ten take roughly 2.5%.

V is TRBV6-5 and J is TRBJ1-5, with no clear D. Material for sequencing was peripheral blood. This TCR was recovered from a human donor in a cohort sampled during active COVID-19. CDR3 DNA sequence: TGTGCCAGCAGTTACGAGCTCAATCAGCCCCAGCATTTT. Amino acid sequence: CASSYELNQPQHF.